Presented here are 20 T cell receptor beta chains from one specimen sequenced in a study of post-analysis software for immune sequencing data. Carried by the TCR beta cDNA libraries were unique molecular identifiers. TCRdb re-derived calls from the PCR reads in MiXCR, one entry per CDR3 protein. This sample yields fewer than 850,000 distinct CDR3 sequences, of which about 32% are seen a single time; roughly 0.54% belongs to the top ten. General study points: Included in a set of a handful of TRBV segments more frequent in patients than controls were TRBV5-6, TRBV5-1 and TRBV20-1.

Their antigens are not known. Input material: blood. These receptor sequences come from a girl between 10 and 17 years old with multiple sclerosis.

A note on this clonotype: A read error may be the cause here, since a much bigger clone is one base away. This chain links TRBV20-1 with TRBJ2-1; 7 bases fit TRBD2. The tail of the sequence fits TRBJ2-7 better, so the J call may be wrong. The CDR3 has 14 residues. Germline V lookup: CDR1 DFQATT, CDR2 SNEGSKA (reference sequence). CDR3 bases: TGCAGTGCTATCGGGACTACCTCCTACAATGAGCAGTACTTC. Its translation is CSAIGTTSYNEQYF.

This chain connects TRBV4-2 to TRBJ2-1; 7 bases are shared with TRBD2. The V segment lost 0 bases and the J segment 7 bases; nucleotides outside the gene matches: 18. The CDR3 covers 19 residues. The germline V gene encodes CDR1 LGHNA and CDR2 YNFKEQ. The CDR3 reads CASSQEFFGTTPGRNEQFF. For the CDR3, the DNA is TGTGCCAGCAGCCAAGAATTTTTCGGGACTACCCCCGGGAGGAATGAGCAGTTCTTC.

This chain links TRBV20-1 with TRBJ2-1, with 10 bases lining up with TRBD2. Losses at the gene ends were 8 bases for V and 7 bases for J; bases not matched to a gene: 11. Germline loops: CDR1 DFQATT, CDR2 SNEGSKA (reference sequence). The CDR3 runs 14 residues. The CDR3 DNA is TGCAGTCCAAGTCCTAGCGGGAGCAAAAATGAGCAGTTCTTC. Translating gives CSPSPSGSKNEQFF.

CDR3 protein: CASRGISSYNEQFF. The CDR3 nucleotides read TGCGCCAGCCGGGGGATTAGCTCCTACAATGAGCAGTTCTTC. V is TRBV5-1 and J is TRBJ2-1, with D possibly being TRBD2 (6 bases). CDR3 length: 14 residues. With 7 bases removed from V and 0 bases from J, the gap between germline ends came to 11 bases. CDR1 and CDR2 (germline): SGHRS, YFSETQ.

The V and J genes are TRBV20-1 and TRBJ2-5, with TRBD1 as a possible D gene (5 bases). Germline CDR1 reads DFQATT; CDR2 reads SNEGSKA (reference sequence). The CDR3 has 13 amino acids. Trimming shortened V by 5 bases and J by 7 bases, and 17 bases separated the two germline ends. CDR3 DNA sequence: TGCAGTGCTCCTGCTCAGGGCCCGCTGACCCAGTACTTC. Protein: CSAPAQGPLTQYF.

The table lists this clonotype with a count of one. This sequence joins TRBV5-1 and TRBJ2-7; D is possibly TRBD1 or TRBD2 (5 bases each). The CDR3 is made up of 17 amino acids. Per the germline V gene, CDR1 is SGHRS and CDR2 is YFSETQ. The V gene lost 1 base and the J gene lost 2 bases, with 19 bases spanning the gap. The CDR3 DNA reads as TGCGCCAGCAGCTTGCGTCCCGGGGCTTCCCCTCCCTACGAGCAGTACTTC. Translated, it gives CASSLRPGASPPYEQYF.

The chain uses TRBV20-1 and TRBJ1-2; D unclear. The CDR3 runs to 14 residues. V gave up 1 base and J gave up 4 bases, with 13 bases separating them. Germline CDR1 reads DFQATT; CDR2 reads SNEGSKA (reference sequence). As DNA, the CDR3 is TGCAGTGCTAGAGGGGTTGAGACGGGCTATGGCTACACCTTC. This codes for CSARGVETGYGYTF.

The sample holds a few counts of this clonotype. The V and J genes are TRBV11-1 and TRBJ2-3; 7 nucleotides line up with TRBD2. In germline, CDR1 is SGHAT, CDR2 FQDESV (reference sequence). Unmatched junction bases numbered 23, after V lost 5 bases and J lost 0 bases. The CDR3 is 21 residues long. The CDR3 loop is CASSPPPIGGGARTSTDTQYF. The CDR3 coding sequence is TGTGCCAGCAGCCCACCCCCGATCGGCGGGGGAGCACGGACTAGCACAGATACGCAGTATTTT.

The rearrangement links TRBV7-9 to TRBJ2-7; tentatively, D is TRBD2 (6 bases). The ends were cut back, 6 bases at V and 3 bases at J, with 12 bases in the middle. Germline V gene data show CDR1 as SEHNR and CDR2 as FQNEAQ (reference sequence). The CDR3 runs to 13 residues. The CDR3 nucleotides read TGTGCCAGCAGACCCCGGGACTTCTACGAGCAGTACTTC. Translation: CASRPRDFYEQYF.

This clonotype was detected only a few times. The chain joins TRBV3-1 to TRBJ2-1; D gene unclear. The V gene's germline CDR1 is LGHDT and CDR2 YNNKEL (reference sequence). The V end was cut by 1 base, the J end by 8 bases, with 15 bases between. The CDR3 is made up of 15 amino acids. The CDR3 bases are TGTGCCAGCAGCCAAGCAGTGTCGGGCTCGCATGAGCAGTTCTTC. This translates into CASSQAVSGSHEQFF.

The chain links TRBV7-8 to TRBJ2-1, with 7 bases fitting TRBD1. The J segment lost 7 bases and the V segment lost 5 bases, leaving 8 bases of the junction unmatched. This CDR3 has 14 amino acids. CDR1 is SGHVS, CDR2 FQNEAQ, per germline. The CDR3 region is CASSETGSQNEQFF. CDR3 bases: TGTGCCAGCAGCGAGACAGGGTCTCAAAATGAGCAGTTCTTC.

This clonotype appeared once. The V call is TRBV29-1, the J call TRBJ1-4, with 9 bases lining up with TRBD1. Looked up from germline, CDR1 is SQVTM and CDR2 is ANQGSEA. V gave up 6 bases and J gave up 4 bases; unmatched junction bases: 6. This CDR3 is built from 14 residues. CDR3 sequence reads: CSVLLTGGNEKLFF. The CDR3 DNA sequence: TGCAGCGTCCTACTGACAGGGGGTAATGAAAAACTGTTTTTT.

For this clonotype: The junction does not match germline at one end; this may be a read error. J is TRBJ2-3 and V is TRBV6-5; the D is unclear. This CDR3 comprises 13 residues. Germline CDR1 is MNHEY and CDR2 is SVGAGI. CDR3 sequence reads: CTSRQLNTDTQYF. The CDR3 region has the DNA TGTACCAGCAGGCAACTGAACACAGATACGCAGTATTTT.

This clonotype was seen only a few times. This chain joins TRBV25-1 and TRBJ1-2; D is uncertain. Germline loops: CDR1 MGHDK, CDR2 SYGVNS. The CDR3 contains 13 residues. The germline V and J ends were trimmed by 2 bases and 4 bases, with 8 bases remaining between them. Here the CDR3 reads CASSEGPLYGYTF. The CDR3 coding sequence is TGTGCCAGCAGTGAAGGCCCGCTCTATGGCTACACCTTC.

The table lists this clonotype with a few counts. V is TRBV5-1 and J is TRBJ2-5; TRBD1 is a possible D gene (7 bases). Trimming left V 2 bases short and J 0 bases short, with 17 bases between. The CDR3 spans 17 residues. Germline assignment: CDR1 SGHRS and CDR2 YFSETQ. The CDR3 here is CASSLTWRDSYQETQYF. Here the CDR3 DNA reads TGCGCCAGCAGCTTAACGTGGCGGGACAGCTACCAAGAGACCCAGTACTTC.

This clonotype was counted between two and nine times. The chain couples TRBV12-3 or TRBV12-4 to TRBJ1-2; TRBD1 is a possible D gene (5 bases). V gave up 5 bases and J gave up 6 bases, with 16 bases separating them. The CDR3 has 14 amino acids. The CDR3 DNA follows: TGTGCCAGCAGTGAAGACTGGCGGGGCAATGGCTACACCTTC. This gives the protein CASSEDWRGNGYTF.

This clonotype was counted between two and nine times. The V call is TRBV29-1, the J call TRBJ2-3; 9 bases map to TRBD2. J lost 0 bases, V lost 3 bases, and 7 bases had no gene match. Per germline, CDR1 SQVTM and CDR2 ANQGSEA. The length of the CDR3 is 16 residues. The CDR3 DNA is TGCAGCGTTGAGAGTCCCCTAGCGGGGAGCACAGATACGCAGTATTTT. Translating gives CSVESPLAGSTDTQYF.

A word on this clonotype: A much more abundant neighbour one base away suggests this may be a read error. The CDR3 here is CASSYSGQQETQFF. The DNA of the CDR3 is TGTGCCAGCAGTTACTCGGGACAGCAAGAGACCCAGTTCTTC. The chain combines TRBV6-2 or TRBV6-3 with TRBJ2-5; 7 bases align to TRBD1. The J call is uncertain, as TRBJ2-1 better fits the DNA end. This CDR3 comprises 14 residues. CDR1 and CDR2 (germline): MNHEY, SVGEGT.

The chain is built from TRBV12-3 or TRBV12-4 and TRBJ1-1, with 9 positions matching TRBD1. V lost 6 bases and J lost 1; bases outside the gene matches: 3. This CDR3 contains 14 residues. DNA of the CDR3: TGTGCCAGCAGAGCACAGGGGGCGAACACTGAAGCTTTCTTT. Translating it yields CASRAQGANTEAFF.

A single count supports this clonotype. A much larger clone differs by one base, so this may be a read error. The chain links TRBV10-3 to TRBJ2-1; D possibly corresponds to TRBD2 (5 bases). Trimming took off 8 bases at V and 8 bases at J, with 19 bases between the two ends. Germline V gives CDR1 ENHRY, CDR2 SYGVKD. The CDR3 loop spans 14 amino acids. CDR3 DNA: TGTGCCATCGGAGGAACGGTTGATCACGATGAGCAGTTCTTC. Translation: CAIGGTVDHDEQFF.